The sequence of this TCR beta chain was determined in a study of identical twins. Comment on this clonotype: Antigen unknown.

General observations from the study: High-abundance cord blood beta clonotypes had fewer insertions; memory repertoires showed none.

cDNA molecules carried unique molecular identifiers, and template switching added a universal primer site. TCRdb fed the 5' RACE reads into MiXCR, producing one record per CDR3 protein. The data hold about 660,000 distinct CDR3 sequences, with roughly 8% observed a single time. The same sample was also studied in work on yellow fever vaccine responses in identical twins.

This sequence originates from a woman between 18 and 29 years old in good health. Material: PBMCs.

CDR3 amino acids: CASSLEVLAVNPYEQYF. The CDR3 nucleotides are TGTGCCAGCAGCTTAGAGGTCCTAGCGGTGAATCCCTACGAGCAGTACTTC. V and J are TRBV11-2 and TRBJ2-7, with 7 bases identical to TRBD2. The V gene end was trimmed by 0 bases and the J gene end by 2 bases; junction bases not matched to a gene: 10. This CDR3 has 17 amino acids. The germline V gene has CDR1 SGHAT and CDR2 FQNNGV.